This T cell receptor (beta chain) was documented in a study of blood T cell repertoires in COVID-19. Study-level information: The origin of the acute and convalescent COVID-19 samples was the United States, Italy and Spain.

Assay: immunoSEQ multiplex PCR; the TCRdb copy retains only in-frame clones and omits some. Among 250,000 to 350,000 clones listed, about nine tenths were seen once. Germline V gene sequence: CDR1 SGHTA, CDR2 FQGNSA. The germline V and J ends were trimmed by 1 base and 3 bases, with 13 bases remaining between them. The CDR3 sequence is 15 residues long. What was sequenced was PBMCs or T cells enriched from blood (not recorded which). This sequence joins TRBV7-2 and TRBJ2-7; D may be TRBD1 (6 bases). The TCR sequence derives from a young woman who had recovered from COVID-19. In nucleotides, the CDR3 is TGTGCCAGCAGCTTAGTGGGGGCGCTGTTCTACGAGCAGTACTTC. Translated: CASSLVGALFYEQYF.